Described below is a single T cell receptor beta chain sequence and its context. The data derive from a study of OX40 agonist ivuxolimab in advanced cancers. As for the study in general: One hepatocellular carcinoma and two cutaneous melanoma patients partially responded.

TCRdb keeps only in-frame clones here, not all; method: immunoSEQ multiplex PCR. The sample includes some 96,000 clones, 91% of them seen just once. The TCR sequence derives from an adult with an advanced solid tumor such as melanoma, head and neck, liver or kidney cancer. The sample was CD4+ or CD8+ T cells sorted from blood, taken in a trial of the OX40 agonist ivuxolimab.

The CDR3 sequence: CASSERSNQPQHF. As DNA, the CDR3 is TGCGCCAGCAGTGAGAGGAGCAATCAGCCCCAGCATTTT. J is TRBJ1-5 and V is TRBV10-2; D gene ambiguous. Trimming left V 2 bases short and J 1 base short, with 3 bases between. The germline V gene has CDR1 WSHSY and CDR2 SAAADI. This CDR3 contains 13 residues.